Each of the 4 T cell receptor beta chains below was sequenced from the same sample in a study of CD8 T cells in ankylosing spondylitis. MiXCR was run by TCRdb on the 5' RACE reads, yielding one entry per CDR3 protein. The sample records about 360,000 distinct CDR3 sequences, 20% to 25% being singletons. The sample comprised blood, either unsorted or a sorted T cell fraction (not recorded which). The receptors were sampled from a male donor with ankylosing spondylitis or in good health (not recorded which).

J is TRBJ2-3 and V is TRBV12-3 or TRBV12-4; no definite D call. This CDR3 spans 15 amino acids. V dropped 5 bases and J dropped 0 bases, with 12 bases sitting between them. The CDR3 DNA reads as TGTGCCAGCAGTAACACCAAAACTAGCACAGATACGCAGTATTTT. Amino acids: CASSNTKTSTDTQYF.

This clonotype showed up just a few times. V usage is TRBV29-1 and J usage is TRBJ1-1, with 7 bases identical to TRBD1. The CDR3 is 15 amino acids. Germline CDR1 reads SQVTM; CDR2 reads ANQGSEA. The J segment lost 3 bases and the V segment lost 0 bases, leaving 7 bases of the junction unmatched. This chain's CDR3 is CSVEERTGPHTEAFF. CDR3 in DNA: TGCAGCGTTGAAGAGAGGACAGGCCCCCACACTGAAGCTTTCTTT.

V and J are TRBV12-3 or TRBV12-4 and TRBJ2-3, with 7 bases that match TRBD2. This CDR3 has 14 residues. Trimming at V came to 7 bases and at J to 8 bases, leaving 12 bases not matched to a gene. The CDR3 sequence: CASTTAGPLGTQYF. As DNA, the CDR3 is TGTGCCAGCACTACAGCGGGACCCTTGGGTACGCAGTATTTT.

This clonotype turned up a few times. This rearrangement joins TRBV27 to TRBJ2-3, with 7 bases identical to TRBD2. After removal of 5 bases from V and 4 bases from J, the junction contained 9 bases not matched to a gene. The CDR3 length is 15 residues. Germline CDR1 is MNHEY and CDR2 is SMNVEV (reference sequence). CDR3 coding DNA: TGTGCCAGCAGTAAGACAGCGGGGTCAGCAGATACGCAGTATTTT. Protein: CASSKTAGSADTQYF.